These T cell receptor beta chains were read from a single sample in a study of T cell clones after liver transplantation. Here immunoSEQ multiplex PCR was the method, and the copy in TCRdb shows in-frame clones only, minus some. The profile covers about 75,000 clones, with 90% appearing a single time and 2% to 3% taken by the ten largest. The sample consisted of CD4+ T cells from blood, taken before liver transplant. All receptors derive from a human donor who received a liver transplant. CDR3s leave out the opening cysteine and the closing phenylalanine or tryptophan.

V	J	CDR3
TRBV9	TRBJ1-2	ASSVEGQGARGYT
TRBV12-5	TRBJ2-1	ASGSQTGNYNEQF
TRBV5-4	TRBJ2-5	ASSSTTSFGGETQY
TRBV9	TRBJ1-1	ASSVSGMNTEAF
TRBV6-1	TRBJ2-7	ASTGAITGEQY
TRBV27	TRBJ2-7	ASSLRTSGLGYEQY
TRBV30	TRBJ2-7	AWCAGLEGEQY
TRBV5-4	TRBJ2-2	ASSLTGPNTGELF
TRBV29-1	TRBJ1-4	SVDREEKLF
TRBV18	TRBJ2-2	ASSSDRGRTGELF
TRBV11-3	TRBJ2-5	ASRPSRGGETQY
TRBV21-1	TRBJ2-1	ASGRASGNSSYNEQF